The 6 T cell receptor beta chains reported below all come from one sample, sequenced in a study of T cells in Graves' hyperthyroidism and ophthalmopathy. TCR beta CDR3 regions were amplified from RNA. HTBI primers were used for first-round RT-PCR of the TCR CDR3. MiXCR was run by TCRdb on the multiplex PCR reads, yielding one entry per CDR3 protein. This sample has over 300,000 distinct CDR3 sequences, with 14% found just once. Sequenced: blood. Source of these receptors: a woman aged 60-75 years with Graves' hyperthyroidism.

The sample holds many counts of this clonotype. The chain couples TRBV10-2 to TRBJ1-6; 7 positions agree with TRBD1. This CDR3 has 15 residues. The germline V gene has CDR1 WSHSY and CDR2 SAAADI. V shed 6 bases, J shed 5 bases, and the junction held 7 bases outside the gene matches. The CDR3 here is CASRGRTGDNSPLHF. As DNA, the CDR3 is TGCGCCAGCAGGGGCCGGACAGGCGATAATTCACCCCTCCACTTT.

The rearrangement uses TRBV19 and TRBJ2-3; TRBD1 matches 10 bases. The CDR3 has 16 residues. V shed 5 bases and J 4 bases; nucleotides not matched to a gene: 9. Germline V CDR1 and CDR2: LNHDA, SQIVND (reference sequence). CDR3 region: CASSRKTGGSPDTQYF. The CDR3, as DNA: TGTGCCAGTAGTCGCAAGACAGGGGGCTCCCCAGATACGCAGTATTTT.

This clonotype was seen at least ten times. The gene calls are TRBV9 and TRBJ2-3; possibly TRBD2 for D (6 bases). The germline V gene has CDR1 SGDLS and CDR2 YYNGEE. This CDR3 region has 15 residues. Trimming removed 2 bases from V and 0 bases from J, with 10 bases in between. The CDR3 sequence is CASSVSGTSTDTQYF. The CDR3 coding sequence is TGTGCCAGCAGCGTCTCCGGGACTAGCACAGATACGCAGTATTTT. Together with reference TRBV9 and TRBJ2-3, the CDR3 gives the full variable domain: DSGVTQTPKHLITATGQRVTLRCSPRSGDLSVYWYQQSLDQGLQFLIQYYNGEERAKGNILERFSAQQFPDLHSELNLSSLELGDSALYFCASSVSGTSTDTQYFGPGTRLTVL.

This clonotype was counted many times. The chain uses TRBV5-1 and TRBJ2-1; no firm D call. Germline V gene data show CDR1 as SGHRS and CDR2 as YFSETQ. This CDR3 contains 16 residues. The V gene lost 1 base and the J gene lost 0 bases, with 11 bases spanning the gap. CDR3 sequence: CASSLNGLPSYNEQFF. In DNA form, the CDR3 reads TGCGCCAGCAGCTTGAACGGCTTGCCCTCCTACAATGAGCAGTTCTTC.

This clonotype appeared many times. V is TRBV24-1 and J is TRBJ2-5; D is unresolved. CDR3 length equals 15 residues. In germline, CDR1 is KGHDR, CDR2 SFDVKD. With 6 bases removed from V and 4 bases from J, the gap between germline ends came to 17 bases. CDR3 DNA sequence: TGTGCCACCAGTATGCGCACAGCTATAGGAGAGACCCAGTACTTC. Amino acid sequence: CATSMRTAIGETQYF.

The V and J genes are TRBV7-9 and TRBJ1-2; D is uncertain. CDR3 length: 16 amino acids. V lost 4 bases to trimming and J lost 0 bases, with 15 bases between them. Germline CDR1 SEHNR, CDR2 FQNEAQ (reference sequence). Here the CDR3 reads CASSSPLYGSNYGYTF. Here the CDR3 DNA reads TGTGCCAGCAGCTCCCCATTATATGGCTCTAACTATGGCTACACCTTC.